This TCR beta chain was documented in a study of T-cell reconstitution after alpha-beta-depleted transplantation in children. Preparation of the TCRbeta library involved a method that used unique molecular identifiers. TCRdb ran MiXCR on the PCR reads and lists one entry per CDR3 protein. The table lists about 690,000 distinct CDR3 sequences, approximately 17% of them singletons. Looked up from germline, CDR1 is LGHNA and CDR2 is YSLEER. This CDR3 spans 15 amino acids. V shed 0 bases and J shed 6 bases, with 11 bases lying between them. Here the sequenced sample was PBMCs from the stem cell graft donor, taken from the stem cell graft. This receptor was obtained from a human donor who donated a stem cell graft to a child with acute myeloid leukemia. This sequence joins TRBV4-3 and TRBJ1-4, with a tentative D call TRBD1 (5 bases). CDR3 residues: CASSQDLIGDEKLFF. CDR3 DNA sequence: TGCGCCAGCAGCCAAGATCTTATAGGGGATGAAAAACTGTTTTTT.